The T cell receptor beta chain under discussion was sequenced for a study of CD8+ T cells in alopecia areata. The wider study: Each day, treated patients took oral tofacitinib twice, at 5 to 10 mg per dose.

The CDR3 is made up of 15 amino acids. J lost 2 bases, V lost 6 bases, and 10 bases had no gene match. Looked up from germline, CDR1 is MNHEY and CDR2 is SVGAGI. To note about this clone: Its antigen is not known.

As the sequencing template, cDNA was produced by extracting RNA and reverse transcribing it. TCRdb keeps only in-frame clones here, not all; method: immunoSEQ multiplex PCR. Found here are some 170,000 clones, less than 75% of them singletons; the top ten hold 10% to 12%. The study, taken as a whole, reports: Higher clonality than in normal scalp was seen in lesional scalp, especially alopecia totalis/universalis.

Sequenced here: CD8+ T cells sorted from blood, sampled at week 0. The sequence was collected from a human donor with alopecia areata. The gene calls are TRBV6-5 and TRBJ2-7, with 7 bases lining up with TRBD1. The CDR3 loop reads CASRETGQSPYEQYF. The CDR3 coding sequence is TGTGCCAGCAGGGAGACGGGACAGAGTCCCTACGAGCAGTACTTC.